The T cell receptor beta chain under discussion was sequenced for a study of breast tumors, draining lymph nodes, adjacent tissues. This clonotype was seen at least ten times. Its antigen is as yet unknown. Study-wide results and caveats: Tumor TCR diversity was below lymph nodes but above nontumor tissue. Tumor T cell lymph node origin was a supported hypothesis, not proven. Luminal-like breast cancer showed significantly higher tumor–nontumor repertoire similarity than basal-like. Most tumor T cells seemingly derive from lymph node, then expand in tumor.

Per germline, CDR1 DFQATT and CDR2 SNEGSKA (reference sequence). V gave up 6 bases and J gave up 6 bases, with 21 bases separating them. The CDR3 is made up of 16 amino acids. TCRdb analysed the multiplex PCR reads with MiXCR anew, one entry per CDR3 protein. The sample holds about 46,000 distinct CDR3 sequences; roughly 23% are singletons and the top ten take around 8.5%. The chain has TRBV20-1 and TRBJ1-6; no clear D. Sequencing used breast tumor tissue. The sequence derives from a female donor with breast cancer. Some clones in this sample may be carry-over from other donors' samples. CDR3: CSARWGVSGGNSPLHF. The CDR3 DNA sequence: TGCAGTGCCCGCTGGGGAGTATCGGGCGGTAATTCACCCCTCCACTTT.